Shown below are 27 T cell receptor beta chains from a single sample sequenced in a study of CD8+CD57+ T cells in acquired aplastic anemia. Genomic DNA acted as the template from which TCR beta VDJ combination and CDR3 sequence profiling were carried out. TCRdb redid the calling of the reads with MiXCR, one entry per CDR3 protein. The table includes roughly 190,000 distinct CDR3 sequences, less than 65% detected once. Input material: sorted CD4+, CD8+, or CD8+CD57+ T cells (not recorded which) from PBMCs. Every receptor here comes from a human donor in good health, serving as a control.

The chain couples TRBV7-2 to TRBJ1-5; possibly TRBD1 for D (5 bases). The CDR3 spans 16 residues. The germline V gene encodes CDR1 SGHTA and CDR2 FQGNSA. The ends were cut back, 6 bases at V and 5 bases at J, with 20 bases in the middle. The CDR3 coding sequence is TGTGCCAGCAGTCAAACTAGCGGGGCATCAGATCAGCCCCAGCATTTT. This translates into CASSQTSGASDQPQHF.

V gene TRBV5-1 combines with J gene TRBJ2-7, with 7 positions matching TRBD1. The CDR3 is 14 residues long. With 1 base clipped from V and 5 bases from J, the junction kept 6 bases outside the gene matches. Germline V gives CDR1 SGHRS, CDR2 YFSETQ. In nucleotides, the CDR3 is TGCGCCAGCAGCTTGACCAACAGGGGCCACGAGCAGTACTTC. This translates into CASSLTNRGHEQYF. The full variable domain, in which reference TRBV5-1 and TRBJ2-7 provide the parts outside the CDR3, is KAGVTQTPRYLIKTRGQQVTLSCSPISGHRSVSWYQQTPGQGLQFLFEYFSETQRNKGNFPGRFSGRQFSNSRSEMNVSTLELGDSALYLCASSLTNRGHEQYFGPGTRLTVT.

This clonotype was observed a few times. This chain connects TRBV6-1 to TRBJ1-4, with 8 bases identical to TRBD1. The CDR3 extends over 16 amino acids. V shed 7 bases, J shed 0 bases, and the junction held 7 bases outside the gene matches. The germline V gene has CDR1 MNHNS and CDR2 SASEGT. The CDR3, as DNA: TGTGCCAGCATCCCCCCACAGGGGGCAACTAATGAAAAACTGTTTTTT. Protein product: CASIPPQGATNEKLFF.

This sequence joins TRBV7-8 and TRBJ2-2, with TRBD1 matching over 7 bases. The CDR3 is made up of 17 amino acids. With V trimmed by 5 bases and J by 0 bases, 9 bases remained unmatched. CDR1 and CDR2 (germline): SGHVS, FQNEAQ. The CDR3 DNA sequence: TGTGCCAGCAGCCCTAAGAGGGACAGAACGAACACCGGGGAGCTGTTTTTT. It encodes CASSPKRDRTNTGELFF.

This rearrangement joins TRBV15 to TRBJ1-2; 7 nucleotides line up with TRBD1. The CDR3 covers 12 residues. The trim removed 8 bases at V and 4 bases at J, leaving 4 bases unmatched. The germline V gene encodes CDR1 LNHNV and CDR2 YYDKDF (reference sequence). The CDR3 loop reads CATGSGGYGYTF. The DNA of the CDR3 is TGTGCCACCGGCTCAGGGGGCTATGGCTACACCTTC.

This clonotype was observed many times. CDR3 DNA sequence: TGTGCCAGCAGTAAACGACAGGGGGGGTACCAAGAGACCCAGTACTTC. Protein: CASSKRQGGYQETQYF. V is TRBV2 and J is TRBJ2-5; TRBD1 agrees at 9 bases. The germline V gene encodes CDR1 SNHLY and CDR2 FYNNEI. This CDR3 contains 16 residues. Trimming at V came to 5 bases and at J to 0 bases, leaving 7 bases not matched to a gene.

V gene TRBV2 combines with J gene TRBJ1-1; D not certain. Trimming removed 4 bases from V and 6 bases from J, with 9 bases in between. CDR3 length: 12 residues. CDR1 and CDR2 (germline): SNHLY, FYNNEI. In nucleotides, the CDR3 is TGTGCCAGCAGTGGCAGTCTCCCTGAAGCTTTCTTT. Translating it yields CASSGSLPEAFF.

In its sample, this clonotype ranks as medium-sized (0.01 to 0.1%). The V call is TRBV19, the J call TRBJ2-2, with D unclear. V was clipped by 7 bases and J by 1 base, with 7 bases between them. Germline-derived CDR1 and CDR2 are LNHDA and SQIVND (reference sequence). CDR3 length: 13 residues. In DNA, the CDR3 is TGTGCCAGTACTTTACAGAACACCGGGGAGCTGTTTTTT. Its translation: CASTLQNTGELFF.

Remarks on this clonotype: A much larger clone lies a single base off, so this may be a read error. The chain joins TRBV5-4 to TRBJ2-7, with 8 bases lining up with TRBD1. Germline V lookup: CDR1 SGHNT, CDR2 YYREEE (reference sequence). The CDR3 runs to 14 residues. CDR3 region: CASSPGRGRYGQYF. CDR3 in DNA: TGTGCCAGCAGCCCTGGCAGGGGGCGTTACGGGCAGTACTTC. The full variable domain, with the rest looked up from reference TRBV5-4 and TRBJ2-7, is ETGVTQSPTHLIKTRGQQVTLRCSSQSGHNTVSWYQQALGQGPQFIFQYYREEENGRGNFPPRFSGLQFPNYSSELNVNALELDDSALYLCASSPGRGRYGQYFGPGTRLTVT.

This clonotype was seen ten or more times. The chain employs TRBV6-5 and TRBJ2-5; 9 bases line up with TRBD1. Looked up from germline, CDR1 is MNHEY and CDR2 is SVGAGI. The ends lost 6 bases at V and 5 bases at J; junction bases unmatched: 10. The CDR3 runs to 15 residues. The CDR3 here is CASSRDRALGETQYF. In DNA form, the CDR3 reads TGTGCCAGCAGCCGGGACAGGGCCCTTGGGGAGACCCAGTACTTC.

This clonotype was recorded a few times. This rearrangement joins TRBV24-1 to TRBJ2-7; D might be TRBD1 (6 bases). From germline, CDR1 is KGHDR and CDR2 SFDVKD. V lost 4 bases and J lost 3, with 21 bases in between. This CDR3 has 17 amino acids. The CDR3 DNA reads TGTGCCACCAGTGACCGGACCGGGACACCCCGTTGCTACGAGCAGTACGTC. Its translation: CATSDRTGTPRCYEQYV.

In this sample, this clonotype turned up many times. The chain uses TRBV5-8 and TRBJ2-7, with D possibly matching TRBD2 (6 bases). From germline, CDR1 is SGHTS and CDR2 YDEGEE. The CDR3 has 15 amino acids. Trimming took off 2 bases at V and 0 bases at J, with 12 bases between the two ends. The CDR3: CASSLSPGDSYEQYF. DNA for the CDR3: TGTGCCAGCAGCTTATCTCCGGGGGACTCCTACGAGCAGTACTTC.

The chain uses TRBV9 and TRBJ2-1; D is uncertain. Germline-derived CDR1 and CDR2 are SGDLS and YYNGEE. Between the trimmed V and J ends, which lost 3 bases and 10 bases, there was a span of 14 bases. This CDR3 region has 13 residues. CDR3 protein: CASSGTRTYEQFF. Written as DNA, the CDR3 is TGTGCCAGCAGCGGGACCAGAACCTACGAGCAGTTCTTC.

The J gene is TRBJ1-2, the V gene TRBV7-9; TRBD1 matches at 9 bases. V lost 6 bases, J lost 6 bases, and 5 bases stayed unmatched. This CDR3 comprises 13 residues. The V gene's germline CDR1 is SEHNR and CDR2 FQNEAQ (reference sequence). For the CDR3, the DNA is TGTGCCAGCAGTCCGGGGGACAGGGATGGCTACACCTTC. Translated: CASSPGDRDGYTF.

This CDR3 is CASSPGGGGSSYNEQFF. The CDR3, as DNA: TGTGCCAGCAGTCCGGGGGGAGGGGGAAGCTCCTACAATGAGCAGTTCTTC. The chain combines TRBV7-8 with TRBJ2-1; D is possibly TRBD2 (7 bases). This CDR3 region has 17 residues. Trimming pared 6 bases from V and 0 bases from J, leaving 18 bases between. Germline CDR1 reads SGHVS; CDR2 reads FQNEAQ.

CDR3 residues: CASSIVGGQGTDTQYF. In DNA, the CDR3 is TGTGCCAGTAGTATAGTTGGGGGACAGGGAACAGATACGCAGTATTTT. This chain uses TRBV19 with TRBJ2-3; TRBD1 matches at 9 bases. The CDR3 runs 16 residues. The ends lost 1 base at V and 3 bases at J; junction bases unmatched: 5. Germline V gene lookup returns CDR1 LNHDA and CDR2 SQIVND (reference sequence).

This clonotype was detected ten times or more. The rearrangement links TRBV4-1 to TRBJ2-3; perhaps TRBD2 as D (6 bases). V shed 0 bases and J shed 3 bases, with 13 bases lying between them. This CDR3 is built from 16 residues. Looked up from germline, CDR1 is MGHRA and CDR2 is YSYEKL. For the CDR3, the DNA is TGCGCCAGCAGCCAAGATAGGCTAGCGTCGACAGATACGCAGTATTTT. As protein: CASSQDRLASTDTQYF.

This clonotype appeared many times. This chain links TRBV10-3 with TRBJ2-4; 9 bases are shared with TRBD1. J was trimmed by 1 base and V by 10 bases; bases with no gene match: 14. The germline V gene encodes CDR1 ENHRY and CDR2 SYGVKD. The CDR3 is 17 amino acids. The CDR3 loop reads CATTPRGQGEAKNIQYF. In nucleotides, the CDR3 is TGTGCCACAACTCCCAGGGGACAGGGCGAGGCCAAAAACATTCAGTACTTC.

This clonotype was found many times. The chain links TRBV7-6 to TRBJ2-2; 8 nucleotides match TRBD1. The CDR3 is made up of 16 amino acids. V lost 5 bases, J lost 6 bases, and 11 bases stayed unmatched. Germline CDR1 SGHVS, CDR2 FNYEAQ. CDR3 DNA sequence: TGTGCCAGCAGCCCACGGGACAGGCTATCCTCCGGGGAGCTGTTTTTT. Translation gives CASSPRDRLSSGELFF.

This clonotype was counted between two and nine times. Being one base from a much bigger clone, this may be a read error. This chain uses TRBV12-3 or TRBV12-4 with TRBJ1-2, with 8 bases identical to TRBD1. The CDR3 covers 14 residues. CDR3 loop: CAGRDGQGWRGYTF. The CDR3 coding sequence is TGTGCCGGCAGAGACGGACAGGGTTGGCGTGGCTACACCTTC.

The rearrangement uses TRBV7-9 and TRBJ2-3, with a tentative D call TRBD2 (6 bases). Trimming removed 0 bases at V and 6 bases at J, with 10 bases between. Germline V gives CDR1 SEHNR, CDR2 FQNEAQ (reference sequence). The length of the CDR3 is 14 residues. The CDR3 DNA follows: TGTGCCAGCAGCTTAGCGGGAGGTATTGATACGCAGTATTTT. This translates into CASSLAGGIDTQYF.

CDR3: CASSIGTLSYNEQFF. CDR3 in DNA: TGTGCCAGCAGCATCGGGACGCTCTCCTACAATGAGCAGTTCTTC. The chain has TRBV7-9 and TRBJ2-1, with D perhaps being TRBD1 or TRBD2 (5 bases each). V lost 5 bases and J 0 bases, leaving 11 bases between the germline ends. CDR3 size: 15 residues. The germline CDR1 and CDR2 sequences are SEHNR and FQNEAQ (reference sequence).

V usage is TRBV5-6 and J usage is TRBJ2-2; 7 bases are shared with TRBD1. Per the germline V gene, CDR1 is SGHDT and CDR2 is YYEEEE. V lost 0 bases, J lost 8 bases, and 7 bases stayed unmatched. This CDR3 region has 15 residues. CDR3 loop: CASSLANRGFGELFF. CDR3 sequence (DNA): TGTGCCAGCAGCTTGGCCAACAGGGGATTTGGGGAGCTGTTTTTT. The whole variable domain, filled in from reference TRBV5-6 and TRBJ2-2, reads DAGVTQSPTHLIKTRGQQVTLRCSPKSGHDTVSWYQQALGQGPQFIFQYYEEEERQRGNFPDRFSGHQFPNYSSELNVNALLLGDSALYLCASSLANRGFGELFFGEGSRLTVL.

This clonotype was observed at least ten times. V and J are TRBV2 and TRBJ2-7, with D hard to call. This CDR3 has 12 amino acids. The V end was cut by 6 bases, the J end by 5 bases, with 11 bases between. CDR1 is SNHLY, CDR2 FYNNEI, per germline. CDR3 nucleotides: TGTGCCAGCAGGGTTTCGATCAACGAGCAGTACTTC. Amino acids: CASRVSINEQYF.

This clonotype has at least ten counts. The chain links TRBV20-1 to TRBJ1-4, with D tentatively TRBD1 (6 bases). V gave up 3 bases and J gave up 5 bases, with 10 bases separating them. Germline lookup yields CDR1 DFQATT and CDR2 SNEGSKA (reference sequence). This CDR3 is built from 13 residues. CDR3 DNA sequence: TGCAGTGCTAGTCGGCAGGGGAATGAAAAACTGTTTTTT. The encoded protein is CSASRQGNEKLFF.

V is TRBV10-3 and J is TRBJ2-3; 16 bases are a match to TRBD2. V lost 6 bases and J lost 0; bases outside the gene matches: 3. The CDR3 sequence is 17 residues long. Germline CDR1 and CDR2: ENHRY and SYGVKD. This chain's CDR3 is CAISAGLAGGSTDTQYF. Written as DNA, the CDR3 is TGTGCCATCAGCGCGGGACTAGCGGGGGGGAGCACAGATACGCAGTATTTT.

The J gene is TRBJ2-7, the V gene TRBV10-2, with no clear D. V was cut by 6 bases and J by 3 bases, with 15 bases left in between. The CDR3 is made up of 14 amino acids. Per germline, CDR1 WSHSY and CDR2 SAAADI. CDR3 sequence reads: CASSQDDDCYEQYF. The CDR3 DNA follows: TGCGCCAGCAGCCAAGACGACGATTGCTACGAGCAGTACTTC.